These T cell receptor beta chains were read from a single sample in a study of beta chain features in type 1 diabetes. Assay used: immunoSEQ multiplex PCR; TCRdb lists only in-frame clones, some missing. The table has some 240,000 clones, approximately 16% seen once. The source material was naive CD4+ T cells from blood. Receptors were obtained from a man aged 25 to 45 with type 1 diabetes. Each CDR3 is given with its conserved first and last residue. The D gene is left open where the match is weak. Expanded clones are given a class, and other clones once, few, many or no size at all.

TRBD1	TRBV14	TRBJ2-1	few	CASSPGQGQYNEQFF	TGTGCCAGCAGCCCGGGACAGGGGCAATACAATGAGCAGTTCTTC
TRBD2	TRBV4-1	TRBJ2-3	.	CASSQVVASGSGNTQYF	TGCGCCAGCAGCCAAGTCGTAGCTAGCGGGAGTGGAAATACGCAGTATTTT
.	TRBV25-1	TRBJ2-2	.	CASRVWDTGELFF	TGTGCCAGCAGGGTTTGGGACACCGGGGAGCTGTTTTTT
TRBD1	TRBV5-1	TRBJ1-1	few	CASSEGTGEATEAFF	TGCGCCAGCAGCGAAGGGACAGGAGAGGCCACTGAAGCTTTCTTT
.	TRBV29-1	TRBJ1-1	.	CSVVRGPNTEAFF	TGCAGCGTGGTCCGGGGCCCGAACACTGAAGCTTTCTTT
TRBD2	TRBV30	TRBJ2-1	.	CAWSRTSYNEQFF	TGTGCCTGGAGTCGGACTAGCTACAATGAGCAGTTCTTC
TRBD1	TRBV5-4	TRBJ2-7	.	CASSPGTGGLYEQYF	TGTGCCAGCAGCCCGGGGACAGGGGGATTATACGAGCAGTACTTC
TRBD1	TRBV29-1	TRBJ2-7	.	CSVGTGVSEQYF	TGCAGCGTTGGGACAGGGGTAAGCGAGCAGTACTTC
TRBD2	TRBV9	TRBJ2-1	.	CASSVSSTSGEYNEQFF	TGTGCCAGCAGCGTAAGTTCTACGAGCGGGGAATACAATGAGCAGTTCTTC
.	TRBV28	TRBJ1-1	.	CASSLWTAAFF	TGTGCCAGCAGTTTGTGGACGGCGGCTTTCTTT
.	TRBV9	TRBJ2-1	few	CASSAGGRLGNEQFF	TGTGCCAGCAGCGCCGGAGGACGTCTAGGCAATGAGCAGTTCTTC
TRBD1	TRBV28	TRBJ2-4	.	CASRGQGENIQYF	TGTGCCAGCAGAGGACAGGGTGAGAACATTCAGTACTTC
.	TRBV30	TRBJ2-5	few	CAWSAVGTQYF	TGTGCCTGGAGTGCCGTCGGGACCCAGTACTTC
.	TRBV15	TRBJ2-3	few	CATRGSSTDTQYF	TGTGCCACCCGGGGGTCTAGCACAGATACGCAGTATTTT
.	TRBV9	TRBJ2-1	.	CASSVATEGYSYNEQFF	TGTGCCAGCAGCGTAGCTACAGAGGGGTACTCCTACAATGAGCAGTTCTTC
TRBD1	TRBV7-3	TRBJ2-7	.	CASSSPDRGRNEQYF	TGTGCCAGCAGCTCGCCGGACAGGGGGCGAAACGAGCAGTACTTC
.	TRBV29-1	TRBJ2-5	.	CSVAGETHQETQYF	TGCAGCGTCGCCGGGGAAACTCATCAAGAGACCCAGTACTTC
.	TRBV30	TRBJ2-5	few	CAWSTETQYF	TGTGCCTGGAGTACGGAGACCCAGTACTTC
.	TRBV29-1	TRBJ2-5	few	CSVEVTGKGAQYF	TGCAGCGTTGAAGTAACAGGGAAGGGGGCCCAGTACTTC
TRBD2	TRBV7-2	TRBJ2-7	.	CASSLVLAGGPYEQYF	TGTGCCAGCAGCTTAGTTCTAGCGGGAGGGCCCTACGAGCAGTACTTC
TRBD2	TRBV29-1	TRBJ2-5	few	CSVEDRGGRLQETQYF	TGCAGCGTTGAAGATCGTGGCGGGAGGCTACAAGAGACCCAGTACTTC
TRBD2	TRBV9	TRBJ2-3	.	CASSVTPAGLTDTQYF	TGTGCCAGCAGCGTAACCCCAGCGGGACTCACAGATACGCAGTATTTT
.	TRBV29-1	TRBJ2-3	few	CSVASTSSTDTQYF	TGCAGCGTGGCGAGCACGTCTAGCACAGATACGCAGTATTTT
.	TRBV13	TRBJ2-3	.	CASSLYRGSTDTQYF	TGTGCCAGCAGCTTATATCGCGGGAGCACAGATACGCAGTATTTT
.	TRBV4-3	TRBJ2-3	few	CASSQDLWRSTDTQYF	TGCGCCAGCAGCCAAGATCTGTGGCGGAGCACAGATACGCAGTATTTT
.	TRBV20-1	TRBJ2-1	few	CSPWGNEQFF	TGCAGTCCGTGGGGCAATGAGCAGTTCTTC
.	TRBV4-1	TRBJ2-5	.	CASSQEGRTVQETQYF	TGCGCCAGCAGCCAAGAGGGCCGGACAGTACAAGAGACCCAGTACTTC
TRBD2	TRBV5-4	TRBJ2-3	.	CASSAPGLAGGRRTDTQYF	TGTGCCAGCAGCGCCCCGGGACTAGCGGGAGGGAGGAGGACAGATACGCAGTATTTT
.	TRBV25-1	TRBJ1-2	.	CASSIQGVGYTF	TGTGCCAGCTCAATTCAAGGAGTAGGCTACACCTTC
.	TRBV29-1	TRBJ2-3	.	CSAPDSSIDTQYF	TGCAGCGCTCCGGACAGTTCTATCGATACGCAGTATTTT
.	TRBV7-2	TRBJ1-5	.	CASSTRVFGNQPQHF	TGTGCCAGCAGCACCAGGGTGTTCGGCAATCAGCCCCAGCATTTT
TRBD1	TRBV25-1	TRBJ1-1	few	CASSESDRGNTEAFF	TGTGCCAGCAGTGAATCGGACAGGGGTAACACTGAAGCTTTCTTT